The rows below give T cell receptor beta chains drawn from one sample of a study of cytomegalovirus exposure and HLA in healthy donors. Some clones are missing from TCRdb's copy, which holds only in-frame ones; the method was immunoSEQ multiplex PCR. This sample yields more than 55,000 clones, of which approximately 89% are seen a single time; about 16% belongs to the top ten. Sequences were obtained from PBMCs. These receptors originate from a woman aged 18-29 years in good health and CMV-seronegative. Both conserved end residues are part of each CDR3. D genes are given only for firm matches.

d_gene	j_gene	v_gene	len	CDR3nt	CDR3aa
TRBD2	TRBJ2-1	TRBV4-1	16	TGCGCCAGCAGCCAAATTTCGCTAGCGGGCGTCAATGAGCAGTTCTTC	CASSQISLAGVNEQFF
TRBD1	TRBJ2-5	TRBV19	13	TGTGCCAGTTCGACAGGGAGTCAAGAGACCCAGTACTTC	CASSTGSQETQYF
.	TRBJ2-1	TRBV7-9	16	TGTGCCAGCAGCTTAGCGCTCGGCGGGTCCTACAATGAGCAGTTCTTC	CASSLALGGSYNEQFF
TRBD1	TRBJ1-1	TRBV19	14	TGTGCCAGTAGTGTAGGACAGGTCCACACTGAAGCTTTCTTT	CASSVGQVHTEAFF
.	TRBJ2-7	TRBV4-1	15	TGCGCCAGCAGCCAAGTGCTCGGAGGCGAGAACGAGCAGTACTTC	CASSQVLGGENEQYF
TRBD1	TRBJ2-1	TRBV4-1	14	TGCGCCAGCAGCCCGACAGGGGGGGTGAATGAGCAGTTCTTC	CASSPTGGVNEQFF
TRBD2	TRBJ2-1	TRBV27	16	TGTGCCAGCAGTCCGCGGCTAGCGGGGGGGACCTATGAGCAGTTCTTC	CASSPRLAGGTYEQFF
TRBD2	TRBJ2-3	TRBV9	16	TGTGCCAGCAGCGTAGCCGGGAGGTCGGACACAGATACGCAGTATTTT	CASSVAGRSDTDTQYF
TRBD1	TRBJ2-7	TRBV27	13	TGTGCCAGCCGTAGACAGGGGGCGGAAGAGCAGTACTTC	CASRRQGAEEQYF
.	TRBJ2-1	TRBV7-8	16	TGTGCCAGCAGCTTAGGGTGGCAGGTAAGGCGCAGTGAGCAGTTCTTC	CASSLGWQVRRSEQFF
TRBD1	TRBJ1-5	TRBV18	16	TGTGCCAGCTCACCCACCCCGACAGGGAGTAATCAGCCCCAGCATTTT	CASSPTPTGSNQPQHF
TRBD1	TRBJ2-5	TRBV29-1	12	TGCAGCGTTAAACAGGGGGAAGAGACCCAGTACTTC	CSVKQGEETQYF
TRBD1	TRBJ1-6	TRBV5-4	15	TGTGCCAGCAGCGTATCGGGACAGGGCAATTCACCCCTCCACTTT	CASSVSGQGNSPLHF
.	TRBJ1-1	TRBV19	14	TGTGCCAGTAGTATAGAACAGGGCTACACTGAAGCTTTCTTT	CASSIEQGYTEAFF
.	TRBJ2-1	TRBV28	14	TGTGCCAGCAGTTTGAAACTGGGTAGCGATGAGCAGTTCTTC	CASSLKLGSDEQFF
.	TRBJ2-7	TRBV4-1	16	TGCGCCAGCAGCCAAGATGGGGCAGGCCGATTCTACGAGCAGTACTTC	CASSQDGAGRFYEQYF
.	TRBJ2-3	TRBV20-1	11	TGCAGTGCACATCGCACAGATACGCAGTATTTT	CSAHRTDTQYF
TRBD1	TRBJ2-1	TRBV7-9	15	TGTGCCAGCAGCTCCGGGACAGGGATGGTCAATGAGCAGTTCTTC	CASSSGTGMVNEQFF
.	TRBJ1-4	TRBV27	20	TGTGCCAGCAGTCCACCCCCCCCGGCCAGGCGTAGCGCAACTAATGAAAAACTGTTTTTT	CASSPPPPARRSATNEKLFF
.	TRBJ2-7	TRBV6-1	12	TGTGCCAGCAGTCTACTCCAAGGAGTAAAGTACTTC	CASSLLQGVKYF
TRBD2	TRBJ2-7	TRBV6-5	13	TGTGCCAGCATGGGACTAGCGGCCTACGAGCAGTACTTC	CASMGLAAYEQYF